This T cell receptor beta chain was sequenced during a study of OX40 agonist ivuxolimab in advanced cancers. Study overall: Patients in dose escalation had liver, melanoma, kidney or head and neck cancers. Findings of the study overall: At 0.1 to 3.0 mg/kg and by week 6, clonal expansion occurred in CD4+ and CD8+ blood T cells. The 0.1-3.0 mg/kg partial responders had among the lowest clonal expansion.

Per germline, CDR1 SGDLS and CDR2 YYNGEE. V shed 6 bases, J shed 4 bases, and the junction held 9 bases outside the gene matches. This CDR3 has 14 residues. For this clone: Its matching antigen is unknown.

Sequenced by immunoSEQ multiplex PCR; TCRdb stores in-frame clones only, minus some. In the table there are tens of thousands of clones, 87% of which are singletons. Here the sequenced sample was CD4+ or CD8+ T cells sorted from blood, taken in a trial of the OX40 agonist ivuxolimab. The clonotype was recovered from an adult with an advanced solid tumor such as melanoma, head and neck, liver or kidney cancer. V is TRBV9 and J is TRBJ1-2; TRBD1 agrees at 7 bases. This chain's CDR3 is CASNYEGASYGYTF. CDR3 DNA: TGTGCCAGCAACTACGAGGGGGCATCCTATGGCTACACCTTC. Looking up the rest from reference TRBV9 and TRBJ1-2 gives the full variable domain: DSGVTQTPKHLITATGQRVTLRCSPRSGDLSVYWYQQSLDQGLQFLIQYYNGEERAKGNILERFSAQQFPDLHSELNLSSLELGDSALYFCASNYEGASYGYTFGSGTRLTVV.